What follows is one TCR beta chain and its context. Under the authors' procedure: For nucleated cells, counts were estimated from reference gene primer amplification. Here immunoSEQ multiplex PCR was the method, and the copy in TCRdb shows in-frame clones only, minus some. The V and J calls and clone size come from that table; D and trimming were worked out from the DNA. Of about 240,000 clones listed, 65% to 90% are singletons. Enrolment of Seattle patients took place during active infection, and they were followed longitudinally. Germline assignment: CDR1 SGHDN and CDR2 FVKESK. The CDR3 has 16 amino acids. V shed 1 base, J shed 3 bases, and the junction held 3 bases outside the gene matches. This record belongs to a study of blood T cell repertoires in COVID-19. Across the study: Researchers got acute and convalescent COVID-19 samples from the United States, Italy and Spain.

The rearrangement joins TRBV14 to TRBJ2-1, with 10 bases lining up with TRBD1. This clonotype was obtained from a man in his fifties with COVID-19, enrolled during active disease. Sequencing was done on a sample of peripheral blood. In DNA form, the CDR3 reads TGTGCCAGCAGCCAAGGTCGGACAGGGGGCTACAATGAGCAGTTCTTC. Protein: CASSQGRTGGYNEQFF.